This T cell receptor beta chain was sequenced in a study of early T cells in non-severe SARS-CoV-2 infection. Study summary: The chains were unpaired, and the sequenced material was bulk RNA from unsorted whole blood.

A few counts support this clonotype. Antigen specificity is unknown. The protocol attached unique molecular identifiers to individual cDNA molecules. MiXCR was run by TCRdb on the 5' RACE reads, yielding one entry per CDR3 protein. The repertoire holds about 69,000 distinct CDR3 sequences, with approximately 12% as singletons. Study-wide findings and caveats: VDJdb-based annotation leaned toward anti-spike CD8 responses and missed private and CD4 specificities.

Germline loops: CDR1 MNHEY, CDR2 SMNVEV (reference sequence). V was clipped by 6 bases and J by 4 bases, with 13 bases between them. The CDR3 loop spans 15 amino acids. This chain uses TRBV27 with TRBJ1-6; weak D call: TRBD1 (5 bases). The clonotype was recovered from an adult who was a healthcare worker with PCR-confirmed SARS-CoV-2 infection or an uninfected control (not recorded which). The material sequenced was whole blood. CDR3 bases: TGTGCCAGCAGCCCGAGGAGGGGTTATAATTCACCCCTCCACTTT. Amino acids: CASSPRRGYNSPLHF.